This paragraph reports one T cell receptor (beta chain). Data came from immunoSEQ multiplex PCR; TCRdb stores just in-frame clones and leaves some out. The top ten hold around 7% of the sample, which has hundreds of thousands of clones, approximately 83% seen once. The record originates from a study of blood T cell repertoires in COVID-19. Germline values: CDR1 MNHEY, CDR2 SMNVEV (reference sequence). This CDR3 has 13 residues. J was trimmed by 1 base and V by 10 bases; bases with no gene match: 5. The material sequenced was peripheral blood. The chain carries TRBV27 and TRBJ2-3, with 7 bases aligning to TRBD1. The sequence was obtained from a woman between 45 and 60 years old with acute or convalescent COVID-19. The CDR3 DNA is TGTGCCACCCGACAGGGAGGCACAGATACGCAGTATTTT. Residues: CATRQGGTDTQYF.